This T cell receptor beta chain emerged from a study of T cell responses to AZD1222 COVID-19 vaccine. Points from the study as a whole: The donor cohort was predominantly white British with a female majority, and clonal diversity may have been underestimated.

Profiled with immunoSEQ multiplex PCR; TCRdb holds only in-frame clones, not every one. The data show about 110,000 clones, about 90% seen once. Germline values: CDR1 MGHRA, CDR2 YSYEKL. V was shortened by 4 bases and J by 0 bases, with 18 bases between the two germline ends. The CDR3 has 17 amino acids. In the case of this clone: The antigen is unknown.

This chain joins TRBV4-1 and TRBJ1-1; D possibly corresponds to TRBD1 (6 bases). Sequencing used peripheral blood, obtained 28 days after the second AZD1222 dose. The receptor comes from an adult who received the AZD1222 COVID-19 vaccine. The CDR3 DNA reads as TGCGCCAGCAGCCTCGCAATTAACAGGGCTATGAACACTGAAGCTTTCTTT. Protein: CASSLAINRAMNTEAFF.